Sequencing of this TCR beta chain was carried out in a study of beta chain features in type 1 diabetes (dated by TCRdb to the late 2010s). In terms of the full investigation: Mean age, gender distribution, total cell number and subset yield were not different between patients and healthy donors. A total of roughly 100,000,000 sorted cells were examined across all samples, and the number of cells per subset was strongly correlated with RNA yield. Naive and central memory subsets were obtained from all 28 donors, but regulatory and stem cell-like memory subsets were isolated from only 8 patients and 8 healthy donors. The study compared TCRB repertoires of sorted circulating CD4+ T cell subsets between recently diagnosed type 1 diabetes patients and matched healthy donors.

Overall study results and their limits: Shorter templates might have been favored by PCR, but patient and control samples were amplified and corrected together, so both groups would have been affected equally by any skew. Fewer insertions and more nucleotide deletions at VDJ recombination sites were observed in patients with type 1 diabetes, implying thymic rearrangement abnormalities. Because cDNA was sequenced instead of genomic DNA, highly expressing activated cells could be over-represented, though the groups showed no difference in activation or CD3 levels. Naive, central memory and regulatory TCRB repertoires appeared to be more alike among patients than among healthy donors. Type 1 diabetes patients showed a moderate but significant shortening of TCRB CDR3 length in all four CD4+ subsets. Because the HLA sub-analyses included only small numbers of individuals, any influence of HLA type on TCRB rearrangement was left unresolved.

A note on this clone: Which antigen it targets is not known. No quality values exist for individual bases; no much larger clone is one base distant.

Counted from cysteine to phenylalanine, this CDR3 has 13 amino acids. Solely the CDR3 DNA is kept, with 39 bases framed from the first base. Via the germline V gene, CDR1 is MNHEY and CDR2 SVGAGI. V lost 6 bases and J lost 3 bases; the stretch between them is 9 bases long. A single peripheral blood draw of about 120 mL on average was collected from each donor into heparinised tubes. Using a panel that included CD45RO, CCR7, CD25, CD127, CD95 and CD27, naive, central memory, regulatory and stem cell-like memory CD4+ T cells were sorted on a BD FACSAria II. A purity above 98% was achieved for all sorted populations. Right away, PBMCs were isolated by Lymphoprep density gradient centrifugation and were stained directly, with no culture step. So that batch effects would be minimized, each experiment stained and sorted samples in pairs, pairing one healthy donor with one patient. The High Capacity cDNA Reverse Transcription Kit was used to reverse transcribe all of the isolated RNA, meaning that expressed TCRB transcripts were what got sequenced. Deep immunoSEQ sequencing was performed on naive, central memory and regulatory T cell samples, with an average of around 3.4 million total reads per sample. Sorted cells were lysed in RLT buffer and RNA was extracted with DNase-treated RNeasy Micro or Mini kits, depending on cell number. Each cell subset was processed on its own to prevent cross-contamination, while patient and healthy donor samples were processed together. Using the immunoSEQ multiplex PCR, TCRB sequences were amplified from cDNA into 87-bp fragments spanning the CDR3 region. The amplicons were sequenced using the Illumina HiSeq platform. Per the original workflow: Synthetic template baselines were used to correct PCR bias computationally, reads within Hamming distance 2 were collapsed together, and singletons that could not be merged were discarded. By aligning reads against IMGT, V, D and J genes, CDR3 length, and insertions or deletions at six rearrangement sites were assigned. Within each subset, clonotype counts were normalized to sorted cell number, and only after that were true diversity and Gini coefficients computed with the tcR R package. Repertoire sharing was quantified using the overlap coefficient calculated on TCRB nucleotide sequences. Out-of-frame TCRB sequences from naive cells were analyzed to stand in for the pre-selection repertoire. Imported from immuneACCESS, the table was reduced by TCRdb to in-frame sequences with V and J called. These copies leave out some clones; in studies compared against another copy, an unresolved V gene accounts for under half, and the cause of the remainder is not known. D and trimming come from the DNA, and the V and J calls and clone size come from that table. The sample yields 600,000 to 650,000 clones; 15% to 18% were counted once. The ten largest clones capture approximately 0.087% of the sample.

The clonotype originates from a man in his late teens or twenties in good health. The sample consisted of naive CD4+ T cells from blood. The sample's cell subset or site, from its label and the paper: true naive CD4+ T cells. Recombination connected TRBV6-5 to TRBJ2-1; D gene: possibly TRBD2, on 6 matching bases. CDR3 region: CASSPTSYNEQFF. The DNA reads TGTGCCAGCAGCCCGACTAGCTACAATGAGCAGTTCTTC.